Listed here are 17 T cell receptor beta chains from one sample, sequenced in a study of T cell clonality in common variable immunodeficiency. Using immunoSEQ multiplex PCR, the repertoire was profiled, and TCRdb retains in-frame clones only, with some absent. Sampling found some 53,000 clones, none seen once. Sequenced input: peripheral blood mononuclear cells. The receptors originated from a person between 18 and 69 years old in good health.

Comment on this clone: The CDR3 end is not reached by the read, which stops 3 residues before it; the germline J gene fills it in. The V gene is TRBV2, the J gene TRBJ1-5; D perhaps matches TRBD1 (6 bases). Between the trimmed V and J ends, which lost 7 bases and 0 bases, there was a span of 16 bases. CDR1 and CDR2 from the germline V gene are SNHLY and FYNNEI. The CDR3 runs to 16 residues. The sequenced CDR3 bases are TGTGCCAGCAACACAAGGGACACCTATAGCAATCAGCCC. Translation gives CASNTRDTYSNQP. The full-length CDR3 reads as CASNTRDTYSNQPQHF. Based on the CDR3 plus reference TRBV2 and TRBJ1-5, the full variable domain is EPEVTQTPSHQVTQMGQEVILRCVPISNHLYFYWYRQILGQKVEFLVSFYNNEISEKSEIFDDQFSVERPDGSNFTLKIRSTKLEDSAMYFCASNTRDTYSNQPQHFGDGTRLSIL.

This clone has ten or more counts. The read stops 3 residues short of the end of the CDR3; the missing end is completed from the germline J gene. The V and J genes are TRBV20-1 and TRBJ2-1, with 9 bases lining up with TRBD1. With V trimmed by 6 bases and J by 4 bases, 7 bases remained unmatched. Per germline, CDR1 DFQATT and CDR2 SNEGSKA (reference sequence). The CDR3 is 14 residues long. CDR3 residues: CSAADRGTYNEQFF. CDR3 DNA, as far as it was read: TGCAGTGCCGCGGACAGGGGTACGTACAATGAG.

This clone was found a few times. The CDR3 goes on 3 residues after the read ends, and that part is filled in from the germline J gene. The chain joins TRBV10-2 to TRBJ2-1, with 10 bases lining up with TRBD2. Germline assignment: CDR1 WSHSY and CDR2 SAAADI. The CDR3 consists of 16 residues. The ends lost 0 bases at V and 4 bases at J; junction bases unmatched: 3. CDR3 loop: CASSESSGGWYNEQFF. CDR3 bases read: TGCGCCAGCAGTGAGTCTAGCGGGGGGTGGTACAATGAG.

This clone was recorded many times. The CDR3 end lies 3 residues beyond the end of the read and is filled in from the germline J gene. The V call is TRBV5-1, the J call TRBJ2-7; TRBD1 aligns across 7 bases. Trimming cost V 0 bases and J 4 bases; bases outside gene matches: 10. This CDR3 region has 16 residues. Germline loops: CDR1 SGHRS, CDR2 YFSETQ. The CDR3 loop is CASSLGGQGERYEQYF. The covered CDR3 bases are TGCGCCAGCAGCTTGGGGGGGCAGGGGGAAAGATACGAG.

This clone has ten or more counts. The read ends 3 residues shy of where the CDR3 ends; the end is completed using the germline J gene. The chain carries TRBV20-1 and TRBJ1-1, with 8 bases lining up with TRBD1. From germline, CDR1 is DFQATT and CDR2 SNEGSKA (reference sequence). The V and J ends lost 6 bases and 0 bases, in that order; junction bases with no gene match: 9. The CDR3 covers 15 residues. The CDR3 spells CSAPRGDRLNTEAFF. The part of the CDR3 DNA that was read is TGCAGTGCGCCCCGAGGGGACAGGTTGAACACTGAA.

This clone was detected many times. The sequence runs out 3 residues before the end of the CDR3; the remainder is reconstructed from the germline J gene. The rearrangement links TRBV12-5 to TRBJ1-2, with 8 bases aligning to TRBD1. Germline V gene sequence: CDR1 LGHNT, CDR2 FRNRAP. CDR3 size: 16 residues. V lost 0 bases and J lost 4; bases outside the gene matches: 7. Partial CDR3 DNA: TGTGCTAGTGGTTTGGTAGGCAGGGGGCAGGTCTATGGC. Translation: CASGLVGRGQVYG. From start to end, the CDR3 is CASGLVGRGQVYGYTF.

This clone was counted between two and nine times. The CDR3 end is not reached by the read, which stops 3 residues before it; the germline J gene fills it in. The rearrangement uses TRBV7-9 and TRBJ1-4; a possible D gene is TRBD1 (5 bases). Germline CDR1 SEHNR, CDR2 FQNEAQ (reference sequence). This CDR3 has 15 residues. CDR3 DNA, as far as it was read: TGTGCCAGCAACCCCCCCCGCTCTGGGGCCAACGTA. This translates into CASNPPRSGANV. The full CDR3 reads CASNPPRSGANVLFF.

As to this clone: With the read ending 3 residues before the CDR3 end, the germline J gene is used to fill in that end. The chain uses TRBV19 and TRBJ2-3, with a tentative D call TRBD1 (5 bases). The germline gives CDR1 LNHDA, CDR2 SQIVND (reference sequence). This CDR3 region has 17 residues. CDR3 in amino acids: CASSTPPGLMSNQPQYF. CDR3 DNA, as far as it was read: TGTGCCAGTAGTACCCCGCCAGGGTTGATGAGCAATCAGCCG.

Regarding this clone: The CDR3 goes on 3 residues after the read ends, and that part is filled in from the germline J gene. The chain carries TRBV13 and TRBJ2-1; TRBD2 aligns across 8 bases. The CDR3 consists of 17 residues. V was clipped by 1 base and J by 5 bases; unmatched bases: 10. Germline V gene sequence: CDR1 PRHDT, CDR2 FYEKMQ (reference sequence). The DNA read from the CDR3 is TGTGCCAGCAGCTTAGTTGGGCTAGCGGGCACAGACAATGAG. Protein: CASSLVGLAGTDNE. The entire CDR3 reads CASSLVGLAGTDNEQFF. Based on the CDR3 plus reference TRBV13 and TRBJ2-1, the full variable domain is AAGVIQSPRHLIKEKRETATLKCYPIPRHDTVYWYQQGPGQDPQFLISFYEKMQSDKGSIPDRFSAQQFSDYHSELNMSSLELGDSALYFCASSLVGLAGTDNEQFFGPGTRLTVL.

This clone came up many times. The sequenced fragment ends 3 residues before the CDR3 boundary, so the rest is inferred from the germline J gene. The chain joins TRBV19 to TRBJ2-7, with 7 bases lining up with TRBD2. J was trimmed by 2 bases and V by 5 bases; bases with no gene match: 12. CDR3 length: 16 amino acids. Germline lookup yields CDR1 LNHDA and CDR2 SQIVND (reference sequence). The CDR3 bases that were read are TGTGCCAGTAGTGCCGCGGGACTACCAACGCCCTACGAG. Protein: CASSAAGLPTPYE. The full CDR3 protein is CASSAAGLPTPYEQYF.

This clone was counted ten times or more. The read falls 3 residues short of the CDR3 end, and the missing part is taken from the germline J gene. The J gene is TRBJ2-3, the V gene TRBV20-1, with 7 bases identical to TRBD1. The CDR3 has 15 residues. The J segment lost 0 bases and the V segment lost 5 bases, leaving 8 bases of the junction unmatched. The germline V gene encodes CDR1 DFQATT and CDR2 SNEGSKA (reference sequence). The CDR3 sequence: CSAPLGQSSTDTQYF. The CDR3 DNA, read in part, is TGCAGTGCTCCCCTGGGACAGTCTAGCACAGATACG.

The sample holds many counts of this clone. The read terminates 3 residues before the CDR3 end, so the remaining end is supplied by the germline J gene. The genes are TRBV19 and TRBJ1-2, with D perhaps matching TRBD1 (6 bases). The V and J ends lost 3 bases and 4 bases respectively, with 12 bases between them. The CDR3 runs 14 residues. The germline V gene has CDR1 LNHDA and CDR2 SQIVND (reference sequence). CDR3: CASSISGGAYGYTF. CDR3 bases read: TGTGCCAGTAGTATTTCGGGGGGCGCCTATGGC.

Comment on this clone: The read falls 3 residues short of the CDR3 end, and the missing part is taken from the germline J gene. The rearrangement uses TRBV19 and TRBJ1-5; tentative D call: TRBD1 (5 bases). From germline, CDR1 is LNHDA and CDR2 SQIVND (reference sequence). CDR3 size: 14 residues. Trimming left V 5 bases short and J 9 bases short, with 17 bases between. The covered CDR3 bases are TGTGCCAGTAGTCCCCGGGGGGAAACCACGCCC. Residues: CASSPRGETTP. The complete CDR3 protein is CASSPRGETTPQHF. The full variable domain, in which reference TRBV19 and TRBJ1-5 provide the parts outside the CDR3, is DGGITQSPKYLFRKEGQNVTLSCEQNLNHDAMYWYRQDPGQGLRLIYYSQIVNDFQKGDIAEGYSVSREKKESFPLTVTSAQKNPTAFYLCASSPRGETTPQHFGDGTRLSIL.

The CDR3 loop is CASSSGTSGFYEQYF. The covered CDR3 bases are TGTGCCAGCAGCTCGGGGACTAGTGGATTCTACGAG. This rearrangement joins TRBV11-2 to TRBJ2-7; 8 nucleotides match TRBD2. The read halts 3 residues ahead of the CDR3 end, with the missing end drawn from the germline J gene. This CDR3 spans 15 amino acids. Germline loops: CDR1 SGHAT, CDR2 FQNNGV. V trimming: 4 bases; J trimming: 3 bases; junction bases outside the gene matches: 8. The whole variable domain, remainder taken from reference TRBV11-2 and TRBJ2-7, is EAGVAQSPRYKIIEKRQSVAFWCNPISGHATLYWYQQILGQGPKLLIQFQNNGVVDDSQLPKDRFSAERLKGVDSTLKIQPAKLEDSAVYLCASSSGTSGFYEQYFGPGTRLTVT.

This clone has a count of ten or more. The read ends 3 residues early relative to the CDR3; the germline J gene fills the gap. V and J are TRBV20-1 and TRBJ1-1, with D possibly being TRBD1 (6 bases). CDR1 is DFQATT and CDR2 is SNEGSKA in the germline V gene (reference sequence). V was clipped by 2 bases and J by 1 base, with 11 bases between them. This CDR3 region has 14 residues. Partial CDR3 DNA: TGCAGTGCTAGACAGACAGGCAGGAACACTGAA. It codes for CSARQTGRNTE. The complete CDR3 protein is CSARQTGRNTEAFF.

As concerns this clone: Read data end 3 residues before the CDR3 end; the end is taken from the germline J gene. V is TRBV20-1 and J is TRBJ1-6; 8 bases align to TRBD1. The CDR3 spans 14 residues. Unmatched junction bases numbered 7, after V lost 7 bases and J lost 5 bases. Looked up from germline, CDR1 is DFQATT and CDR2 is SNEGSKA (reference sequence). CDR3 DNA, as far as it was read: TGCAGTGGAGGGGTGGACAGGGATAATTCACCC. Protein: CSGGVDRDNSP. The CDR3 in its entirety is CSGGVDRDNSPLHF.

This clone was detected many times. The CDR3 goes on 3 residues after the read ends, and that part is filled in from the germline J gene. V and J are TRBV5-1 and TRBJ2-1; D might be TRBD2 (5 bases). Germline V gene data show CDR1 as SGHRS and CDR2 as YFSETQ. This CDR3 is built from 15 residues. The V gene lost 1 base and the J gene lost 4 bases, with 12 bases spanning the gap. Incomplete CDR3 DNA: TGCGCCAGCAGCTTGAGGACTTCGAAGTACAATGAG. It yields the protein CASSLRTSKYNE. From start to end, the CDR3 is CASSLRTSKYNEQFF.